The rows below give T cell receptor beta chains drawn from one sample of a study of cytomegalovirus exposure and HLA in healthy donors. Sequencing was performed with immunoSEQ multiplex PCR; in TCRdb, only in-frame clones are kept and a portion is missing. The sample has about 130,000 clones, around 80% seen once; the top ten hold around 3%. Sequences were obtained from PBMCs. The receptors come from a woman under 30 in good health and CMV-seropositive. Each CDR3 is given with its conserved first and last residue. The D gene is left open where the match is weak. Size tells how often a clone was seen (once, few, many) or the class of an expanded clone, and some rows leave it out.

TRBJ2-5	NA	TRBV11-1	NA	TGTGCCAGCAGCTTAGCCGCGGGCGGTGAAGAGACCCAGTACTTC	CASSLAAGGEETQYF
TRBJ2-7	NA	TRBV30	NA	TGTGCCTGGAGTGTGACGGGCTACGAGCAGTACTTC	CAWSVTGYEQYF
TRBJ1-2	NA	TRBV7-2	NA	TGTGCCAGCAGCTTGGCAGGGCCCTATGGCTACACCTTC	CASSLAGPYGYTF
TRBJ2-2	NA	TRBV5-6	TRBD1	TGTGCCAGCAGCTTGCTTCAGGGGGCAAGCGGGGAGCTGTTTTTT	CASSLLQGASGELFF
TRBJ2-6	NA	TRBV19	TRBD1	TGTGCCAGTAACACTCCGGGACAGACGTCTGGGGCCAACGTCCTGACTTTC	CASNTPGQTSGANVLTF
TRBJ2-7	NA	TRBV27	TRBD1	TGTGCCAGCAGTTTGCAGGGGGCTCACGAGCAGTACTTC	CASSLQGAHEQYF
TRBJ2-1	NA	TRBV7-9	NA	TGTGCCAGCAGCTTAGAGGCAGGGGATGAGCAGTTCTTC	CASSLEAGDEQFF
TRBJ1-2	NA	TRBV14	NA	TGTGCCAGCAGCCAAGATCGGGGGTTCAGAGATGGCTACACCTTC	CASSQDRGFRDGYTF
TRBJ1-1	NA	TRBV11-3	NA	TGTGCCAGCAGCAGGGGGGGGAGTGACACTGAAGCTTTCTTT	CASSRGGSDTEAFF
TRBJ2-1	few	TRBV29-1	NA	TGCAGCGTTGAGGGAGATCGGCAGTTCTTC	CSVEGDRQFF